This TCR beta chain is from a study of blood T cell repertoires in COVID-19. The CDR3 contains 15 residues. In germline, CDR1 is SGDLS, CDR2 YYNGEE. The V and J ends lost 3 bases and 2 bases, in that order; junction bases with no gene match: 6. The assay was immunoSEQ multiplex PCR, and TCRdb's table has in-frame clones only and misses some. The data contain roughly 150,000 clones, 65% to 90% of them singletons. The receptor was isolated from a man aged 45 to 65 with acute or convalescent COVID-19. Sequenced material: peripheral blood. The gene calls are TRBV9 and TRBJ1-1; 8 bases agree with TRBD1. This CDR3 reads CASSARQGTNTEAFF. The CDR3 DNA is TGTGCCAGCAGCGCAAGACAGGGGACAAACACTGAAGCTTTCTTT.